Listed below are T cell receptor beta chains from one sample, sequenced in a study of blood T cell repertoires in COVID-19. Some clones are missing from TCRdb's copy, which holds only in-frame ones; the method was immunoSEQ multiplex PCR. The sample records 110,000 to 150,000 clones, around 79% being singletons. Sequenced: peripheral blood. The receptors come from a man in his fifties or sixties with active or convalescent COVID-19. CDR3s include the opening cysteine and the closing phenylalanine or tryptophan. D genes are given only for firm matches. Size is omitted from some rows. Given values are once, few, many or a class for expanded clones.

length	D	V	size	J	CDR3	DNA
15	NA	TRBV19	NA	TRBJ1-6	CASSIAGAADSPLHF	TGTGCCAGTAGTATAGCAGGGGCAGCGGATTCACCCCTCCACTTT
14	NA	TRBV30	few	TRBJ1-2	CAWSVNALSYGYTF	TGTGCCTGGAGTGTAAACGCACTGAGCTATGGCTACACCTTC
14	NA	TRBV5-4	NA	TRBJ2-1	CASSLKSGRNEQFF	TGTGCCAGCAGCTTGAAGTCAGGGCGAAATGAGCAGTTCTTC
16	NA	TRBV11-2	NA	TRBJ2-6	CASSSLGAVGANVLTF	TGTGCCAGCAGCTCCCTCGGAGCGGTAGGGGCCAACGTCCTGACTTTC
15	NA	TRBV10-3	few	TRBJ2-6	CAISPGVSGANVLTF	TGTGCCATCAGCCCAGGTGTCTCTGGGGCCAACGTCCTGACTTTC
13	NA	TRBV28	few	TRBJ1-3	CASNPRSGNTIYF	TGTGCCAGCAATCCCCGCTCTGGAAACACCATATATTTT
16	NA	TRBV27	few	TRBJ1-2	CASSPLMEGANYGYTF	TGTGCCAGCAGTCCCCTGATGGAGGGAGCTAACTATGGCTACACCTTC
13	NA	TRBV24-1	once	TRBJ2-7	CATSGRHTYEQYF	TGTGCCACCAGTGGACGACATACCTACGAGCAGTACTTC
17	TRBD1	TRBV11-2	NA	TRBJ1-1	CASKIGLWDSMNTEAFF	TGTGCCAGCAAAATTGGGTTGTGGGACAGCATGAACACTGAAGCTTTCTTT
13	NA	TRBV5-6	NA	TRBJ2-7	CASSRLGVYEQYF	TGTGCCAGCAGCCGACTAGGGGTCTACGAGCAGTACTTC
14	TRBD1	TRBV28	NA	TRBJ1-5	CASSEDRDNQPQHF	TGTGCCAGCAGTGAGGACAGGGACAATCAGCCCCAGCATTTT
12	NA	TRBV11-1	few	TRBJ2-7	CASSDRPYEQYF	TGTGCCAGCTCCGACAGACCCTACGAGCAGTACTTC
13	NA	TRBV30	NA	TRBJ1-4	CAWRQVANEKLFF	TGTGCCTGGAGACAGGTTGCTAATGAAAAACTGTTTTTT
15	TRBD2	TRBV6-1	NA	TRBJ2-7	CASSSGGESSYEQYF	TGTGCCAGCAGTAGTGGGGGGGAGAGCTCCTACGAGCAGTACTTC
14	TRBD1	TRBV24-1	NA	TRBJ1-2	CATSDGQGPGGYTF	TGTGCCACCAGTGATGGACAGGGACCGGGAGGCTACACCTTC
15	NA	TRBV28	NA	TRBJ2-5	CASSLDLGRGETQYF	TGTGCCAGCAGTTTAGATTTGGGGAGAGGAGAGACCCAGTACTTC
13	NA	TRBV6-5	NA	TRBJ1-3	CASSLPSGNTIYF	TGTGCCAGCAGTCTCCCCTCTGGAAACACCATATATTTT
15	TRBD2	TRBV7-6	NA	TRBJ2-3	CASSPGTSETDTQYF	TGTGCCAGCAGCCCCGGGACTAGCGAGACAGATACGCAGTATTTT
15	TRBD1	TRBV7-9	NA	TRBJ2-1	CASSPPRTGLDEQFF	TGTGCCAGCAGCCCCCCTCGGACAGGGCTCGATGAGCAGTTCTTC
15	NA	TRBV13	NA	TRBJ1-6	CASSLGGRANSPLHF	TGTGCCAGCAGCTTAGGGGGCAGGGCAAATTCACCCCTCCACTTT
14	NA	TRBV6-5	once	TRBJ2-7	CASSWGVDSYEQYF	TGTGCCAGCAGTTGGGGGGTTGACTCCTACGAGCAGTACTTC
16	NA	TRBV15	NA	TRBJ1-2	CATSRAASWGRDGYTF	TGTGCCACCAGCAGAGCGGCCTCATGGGGGCGCGATGGCTACACCTTC
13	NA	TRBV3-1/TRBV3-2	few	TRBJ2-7	CASSHLGAYEQYF	TGTGCCAGCAGCCACCTAGGGGCCTACGAGCAGTACTTC
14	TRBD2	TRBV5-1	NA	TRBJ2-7	CASSLGLASYEQYF	TGCGCCAGCAGCTTGGGACTAGCATCCTACGAGCAGTACTTC
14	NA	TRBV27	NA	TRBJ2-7	CASSPGLLIYEQYF	TGTGCCAGCAGTCCCGGACTATTAATCTACGAGCAGTACTTC
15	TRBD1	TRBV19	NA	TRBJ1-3	CASSIRTGSGNTIYF	TGTGCCAGTAGTATTCGGACAGGCTCTGGAAACACCATATATTTT
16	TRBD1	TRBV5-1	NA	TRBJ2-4	CASSLRGNRGQNIQYF	TGCGCCAGCAGCTTGAGGGGGAACAGGGGACAAAACATTCAGTACTTC
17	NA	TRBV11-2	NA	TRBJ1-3	CASSSRVLIASGNTIYF	TGTGCCAGCAGCTCTAGAGTCCTTATCGCCTCTGGAAACACCATATATTTT
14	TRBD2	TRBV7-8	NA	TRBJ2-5	CASSRTSGRETQYF	TGTGCCAGCAGCCGGACTAGCGGCAGAGAGACCCAGTACTTC
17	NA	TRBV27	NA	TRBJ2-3	CASSSPRGSGGADTQYF	TGTGCCAGCAGTTCCCCCCGGGGGAGCGGAGGGGCAGATACGCAGTATTTT
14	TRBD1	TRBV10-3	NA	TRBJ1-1	CAISGGQTNTEAFF	TGTGCCATCAGTGGGGGACAGACGAACACTGAAGCTTTCTTT
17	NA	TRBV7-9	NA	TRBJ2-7	CASSPLEAGRSSYEQYF	TGTGCCAGCAGCCCGCTGGAGGCAGGGAGGAGCTCCTACGAGCAGTACTTC
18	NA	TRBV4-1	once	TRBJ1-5	CASSQDPPTGLSNQPQHF	TGCGCCAGCAGCCAAGACCCTCCCACAGGGCTTAGCAATCAGCCCCAGCATTTT
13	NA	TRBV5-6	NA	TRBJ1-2	CASSSPGQNGYTF	TGTGCCAGCAGCTCCCCGGGACAAAATGGCTACACCTTC
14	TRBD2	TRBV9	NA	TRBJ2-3	CASSLAGARDTQYF	TGTGCCAGCAGTCTAGCGGGAGCTAGAGATACGCAGTATTTT
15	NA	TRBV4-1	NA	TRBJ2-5	CASSQEAAGLGTQYF	TGCGCCAGCAGCCAAGAGGCGGCAGGGCTCGGGACCCAGTACTTC
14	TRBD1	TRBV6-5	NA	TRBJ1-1	CASSPDRGRTEAFF	TGTGCCAGCAGTCCGGACAGGGGGCGCACTGAAGCTTTCTTT
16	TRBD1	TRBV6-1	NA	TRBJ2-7	CASSVLPTGDLYEQYF	TGTGCCAGCAGTGTCCTCCCCACAGGGGACCTTTACGAGCAGTACTTC
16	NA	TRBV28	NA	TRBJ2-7	CASSAVPLGASREQYF	TGTGCCAGCAGCGCCGTCCCACTAGGAGCGAGTCGCGAGCAGTACTTC
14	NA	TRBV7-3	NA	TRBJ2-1	CASSPSGHYNEQFF	TGTGCCAGCAGCCCCAGCGGGCACTACAATGAGCAGTTCTTC
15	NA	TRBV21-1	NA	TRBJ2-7	CASSTPCGSSYEQYF	TGTGCCAGCAGCACCCCTTGCGGGAGCTCCTACGAGCAGTACTTC
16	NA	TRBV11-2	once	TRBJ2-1	CASSLDRSSRYNEQFF	TGTGCCAGCAGCTTAGATCGGTCTTCACGCTACAATGAGCAGTTCTTC
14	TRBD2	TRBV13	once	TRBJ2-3	CASRLAGVPDTQYF	TGTGCCAGCAGGCTAGCGGGAGTCCCAGATACGCAGTATTTT
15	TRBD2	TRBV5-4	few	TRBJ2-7	CASSWVFGRSDEQYF	TGTGCCAGCAGCTGGGTGTTCGGGAGGAGCGACGAGCAGTACTTC
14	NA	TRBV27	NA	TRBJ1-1	CASSLLVQDSEAFF	TGTGCCAGCAGTCTATTAGTCCAGGACAGTGAAGCTTTCTTT
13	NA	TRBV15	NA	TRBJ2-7	CATSRDRGYEQYF	TGTGCCACCAGCAGAGATCGGGGCTACGAGCAGTACTTC
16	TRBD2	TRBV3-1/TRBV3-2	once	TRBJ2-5	CASSQTSGRARETQYF	TGTGCCAGCAGCCAAACTAGCGGGAGGGCGCGAGAGACCCAGTACTTC
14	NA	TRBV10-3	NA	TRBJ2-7	CAISPGGLIYEQYF	TGTGCCATTTCTCCGGGGGGCCTAATCTACGAGCAGTACTTC
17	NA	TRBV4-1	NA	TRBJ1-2	CASSQVIWSGENYGYTF	TGCGCCAGCAGCCAAGTAATTTGGTCGGGAGAGAACTATGGCTACACCTTC
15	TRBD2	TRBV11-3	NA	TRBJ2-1	CASSQSGGTYNEQFF	TGTGCCAGCAGCCAGAGCGGGGGCACCTACAATGAGCAGTTCTTC
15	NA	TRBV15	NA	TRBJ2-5	CATRGPPIGQETQYF	TGTGCCACCAGGGGCCCACCCATAGGACAAGAGACCCAGTACTTC
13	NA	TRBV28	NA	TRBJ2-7	CASSFRDNYEQYF	TGTGCCAGCAGTTTCCGGGACAACTACGAGCAGTACTTC
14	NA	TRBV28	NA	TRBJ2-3	CASIGGDGTDTQYF	TGTGCCAGCATCGGGGGAGACGGCACAGATACGCAGTATTTT
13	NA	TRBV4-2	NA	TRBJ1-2	CASSQDIGYGYTF	TGTGCCAGCAGCCAAGATATCGGGTATGGCTACACCTTC
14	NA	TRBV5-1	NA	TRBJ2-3	CASSFTGVTDTQYF	TGCGCCAGCAGCTTTACCGGGGTCACAGATACGCAGTATTTT
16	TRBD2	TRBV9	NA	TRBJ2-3	CASSVGGSGNTDTQYF	TGTGCCAGCAGCGTAGGCGGTAGCGGGAACACAGATACGCAGTATTTT